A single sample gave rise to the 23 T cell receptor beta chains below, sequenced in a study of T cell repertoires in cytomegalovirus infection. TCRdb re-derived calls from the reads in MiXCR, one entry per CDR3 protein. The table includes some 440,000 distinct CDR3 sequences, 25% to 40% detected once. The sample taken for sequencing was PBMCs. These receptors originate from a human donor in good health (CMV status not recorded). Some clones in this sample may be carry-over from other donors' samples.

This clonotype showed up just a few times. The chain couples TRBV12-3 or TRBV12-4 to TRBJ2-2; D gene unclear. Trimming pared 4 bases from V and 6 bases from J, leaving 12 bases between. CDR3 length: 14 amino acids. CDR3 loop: CASSSGGDPGELFF. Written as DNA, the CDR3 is TGTGCCAGCAGTTCGGGTGGGGATCCCGGGGAGCTGTTTTTT.

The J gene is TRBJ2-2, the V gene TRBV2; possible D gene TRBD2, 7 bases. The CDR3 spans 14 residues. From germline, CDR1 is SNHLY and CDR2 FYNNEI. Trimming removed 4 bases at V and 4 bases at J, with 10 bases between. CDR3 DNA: TGTGCCAGCAGTGGGGGGGGCCGCACCGGGGAGCTGTTTTTT. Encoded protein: CASSGGGRTGELFF.

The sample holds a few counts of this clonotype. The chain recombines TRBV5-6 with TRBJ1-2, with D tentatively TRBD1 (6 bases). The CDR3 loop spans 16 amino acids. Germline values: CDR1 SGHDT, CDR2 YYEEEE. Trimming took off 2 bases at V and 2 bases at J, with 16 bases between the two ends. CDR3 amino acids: CASSLTPAGVNYGYTF. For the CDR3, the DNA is TGTGCCAGCAGCTTAACCCCGGCAGGGGTGAACTATGGCTACACCTTC.

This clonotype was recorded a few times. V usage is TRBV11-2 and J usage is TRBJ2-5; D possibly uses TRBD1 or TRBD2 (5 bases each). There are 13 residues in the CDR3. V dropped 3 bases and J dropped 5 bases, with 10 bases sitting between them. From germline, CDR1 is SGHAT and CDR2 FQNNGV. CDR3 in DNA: TGTGCCAGCAGCTTTAGGGGAGTGGAGACCCAGTACTTC. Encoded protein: CASSFRGVETQYF.

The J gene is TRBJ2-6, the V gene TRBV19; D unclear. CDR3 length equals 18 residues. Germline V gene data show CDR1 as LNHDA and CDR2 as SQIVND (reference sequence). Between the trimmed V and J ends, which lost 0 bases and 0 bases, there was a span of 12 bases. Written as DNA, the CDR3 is TGTGCCAGTAGTATAGACCCAGGCTCCTTCTCTGGGGCCAACGTCCTGACTTTC. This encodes CASSIDPGSFSGANVLTF.

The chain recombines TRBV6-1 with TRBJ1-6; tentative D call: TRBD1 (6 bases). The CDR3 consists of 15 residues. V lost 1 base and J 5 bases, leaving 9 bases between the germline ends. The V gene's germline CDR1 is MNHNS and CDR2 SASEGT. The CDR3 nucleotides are TGTGCCAGCAGTGAAGGGAGGGGGAATAATTCACCCCTCCACTTT. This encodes CASSEGRGNNSPLHF.

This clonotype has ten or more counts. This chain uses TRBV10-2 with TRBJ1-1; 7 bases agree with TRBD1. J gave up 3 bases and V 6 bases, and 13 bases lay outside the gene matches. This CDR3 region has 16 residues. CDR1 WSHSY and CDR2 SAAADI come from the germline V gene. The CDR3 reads CASRGGTAGRDTEAFF. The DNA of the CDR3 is TGCGCCAGCAGGGGGGGGACAGCGGGTCGGGACACTGAAGCTTTCTTT.

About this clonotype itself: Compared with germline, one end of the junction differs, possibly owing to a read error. This CDR3 is CASSLDPFRGSSYNSPLNF. In nucleotides, the CDR3 is TGTGCCAGCAGCTTAGATCCGTTCAGGGGGAGCTCCTATAATTCACCCCTCAACTTT. This chain connects TRBV11-3 to TRBJ1-6; TRBD1 agrees at 7 bases. This CDR3 is built from 19 residues. Germline lookup yields CDR1 SGHNT and CDR2 YENEEA.

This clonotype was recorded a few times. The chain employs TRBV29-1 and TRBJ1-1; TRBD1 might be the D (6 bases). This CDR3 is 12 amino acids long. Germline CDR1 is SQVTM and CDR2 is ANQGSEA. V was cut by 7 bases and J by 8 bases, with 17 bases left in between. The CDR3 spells CSAGGAGQEAFF. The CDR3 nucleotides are TGCAGCGCGGGGGGCGCGGGGCAGGAAGCTTTCTTT.

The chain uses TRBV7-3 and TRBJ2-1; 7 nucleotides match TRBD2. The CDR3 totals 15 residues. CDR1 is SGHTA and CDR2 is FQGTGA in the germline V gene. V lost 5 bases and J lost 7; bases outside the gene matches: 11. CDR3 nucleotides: TGTGCCAGCAGCCCCGACCGGCAGCGGGGAAATGAGCAGTTCTTC. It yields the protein CASSPDRQRGNEQFF.

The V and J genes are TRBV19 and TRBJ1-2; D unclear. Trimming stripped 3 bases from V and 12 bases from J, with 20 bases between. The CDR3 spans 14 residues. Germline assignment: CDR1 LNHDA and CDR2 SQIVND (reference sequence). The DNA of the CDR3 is TGTGCCAGTAGTATCAGCCCGCAACCGCCGCTTGACACCTTC. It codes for CASSISPQPPLDTF.

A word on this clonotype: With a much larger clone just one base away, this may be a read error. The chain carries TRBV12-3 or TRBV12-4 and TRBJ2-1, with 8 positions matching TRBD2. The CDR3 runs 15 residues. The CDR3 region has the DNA TGTGACAGCAGTCAAGGTGGTTGGGCGGGGGGATCCCAGTTCTTC. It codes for CDSSQGGWAGGSQFF.

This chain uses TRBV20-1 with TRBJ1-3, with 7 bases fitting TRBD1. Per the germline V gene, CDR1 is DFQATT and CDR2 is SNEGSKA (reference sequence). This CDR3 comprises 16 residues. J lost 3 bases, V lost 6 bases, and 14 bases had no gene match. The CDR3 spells CSAKRIDGTVGNTIYF. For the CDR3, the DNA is TGCAGTGCCAAGCGAATCGACGGGACAGTTGGAAACACCATATATTTT.

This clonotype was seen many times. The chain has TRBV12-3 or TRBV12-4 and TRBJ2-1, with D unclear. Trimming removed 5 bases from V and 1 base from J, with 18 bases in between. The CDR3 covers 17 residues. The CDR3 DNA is TGTGCCAGCAGTCCCGCCGATACTGCACCTTCCTACAATGAGCAGTTCTTC. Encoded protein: CASSPADTAPSYNEQFF.

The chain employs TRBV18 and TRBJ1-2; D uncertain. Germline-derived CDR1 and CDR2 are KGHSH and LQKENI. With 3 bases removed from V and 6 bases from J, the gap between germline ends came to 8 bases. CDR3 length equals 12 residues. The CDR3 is CASSPGLHGYTF. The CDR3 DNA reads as TGTGCCAGCTCACCCGGACTCCATGGCTACACCTTC.

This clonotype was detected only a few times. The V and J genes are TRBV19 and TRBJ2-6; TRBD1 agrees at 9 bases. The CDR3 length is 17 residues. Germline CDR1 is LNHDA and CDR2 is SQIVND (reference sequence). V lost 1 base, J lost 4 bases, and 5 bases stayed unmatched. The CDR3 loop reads CASSIGTGVSGANVLTF. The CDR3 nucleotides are TGTGCCAGTAGTATAGGGACAGGGGTTTCCGGGGCCAACGTCCTGACTTTC.

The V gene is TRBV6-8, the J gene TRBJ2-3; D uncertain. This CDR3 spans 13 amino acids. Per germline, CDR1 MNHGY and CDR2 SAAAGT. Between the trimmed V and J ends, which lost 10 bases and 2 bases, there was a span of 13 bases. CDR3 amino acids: CATTVEITDTQYF. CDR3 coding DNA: TGTGCCACTACGGTAGAGATCACAGATACGCAGTATTTT.

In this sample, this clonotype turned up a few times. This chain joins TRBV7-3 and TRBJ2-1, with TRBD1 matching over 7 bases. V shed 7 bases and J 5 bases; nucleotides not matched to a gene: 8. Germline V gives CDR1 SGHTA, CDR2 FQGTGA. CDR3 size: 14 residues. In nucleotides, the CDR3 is TGTGCCAGCACCCGCCCCGGGACAGACAATGAGCAGTTCTTC. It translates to CASTRPGTDNEQFF.

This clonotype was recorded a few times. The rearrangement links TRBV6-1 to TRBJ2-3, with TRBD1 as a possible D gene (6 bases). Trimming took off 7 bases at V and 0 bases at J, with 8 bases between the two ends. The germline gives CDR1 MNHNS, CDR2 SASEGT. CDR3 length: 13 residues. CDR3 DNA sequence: TGTGCCAGCACAAGGGGGAGCACAGATACGCAGTATTTT. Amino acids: CASTRGSTDTQYF.

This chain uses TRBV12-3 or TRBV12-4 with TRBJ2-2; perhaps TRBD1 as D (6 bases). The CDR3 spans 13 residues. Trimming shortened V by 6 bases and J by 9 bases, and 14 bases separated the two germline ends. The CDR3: CASSPQGFRELFF. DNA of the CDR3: TGTGCCAGCAGCCCCCAGGGGTTCCGGGAGCTGTTTTTT.

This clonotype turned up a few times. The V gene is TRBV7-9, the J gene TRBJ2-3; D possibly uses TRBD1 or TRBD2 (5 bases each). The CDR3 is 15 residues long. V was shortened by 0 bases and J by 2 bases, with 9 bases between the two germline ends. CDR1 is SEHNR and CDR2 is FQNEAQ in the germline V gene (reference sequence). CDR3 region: CASSLAPGATDTQYF. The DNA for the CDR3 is TGTGCCAGCAGCTTAGCGCCCGGGGCCACAGATACGCAGTATTTT.

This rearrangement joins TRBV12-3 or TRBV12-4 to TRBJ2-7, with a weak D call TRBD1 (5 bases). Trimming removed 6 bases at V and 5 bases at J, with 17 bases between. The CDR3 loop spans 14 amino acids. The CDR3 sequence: CASSLLGLGDEQYF. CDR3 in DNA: TGTGCCAGCAGCCTTCTGGGGCTTGGGGACGAGCAGTACTTC.

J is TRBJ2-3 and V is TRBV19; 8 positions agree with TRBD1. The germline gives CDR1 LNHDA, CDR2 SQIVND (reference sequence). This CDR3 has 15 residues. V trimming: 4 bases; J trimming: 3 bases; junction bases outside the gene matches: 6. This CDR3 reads CASSKRTGWTDTQYF. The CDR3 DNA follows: TGTGCCAGTAGTAAGCGGACAGGGTGGACAGATACGCAGTATTTT.